This T cell receptor beta chain derives from a study of blood T cell repertoires in COVID-19. About the study: Donors in the United States, Italy and Spain gave samples during acute or convalescent COVID-19.

In the authors' workflow: Quantification of nucleated cells was approximated via reference gene primer amplification. Data came from immunoSEQ multiplex PCR; TCRdb stores just in-frame clones and leaves some out. D and trimming were read from the DNA, whereas the V and J calls and clone size are those reported in that table. The data hold hundreds of thousands of clones, with roughly 86% observed a single time. Trimming left V 3 bases short and J 4 bases short, with 10 bases between. The germline V gene encodes CDR1 LGHDT and CDR2 YNNKEL (reference sequence). The CDR3 length is 14 residues. Those who participated ranged in age from roughly 18 to 90 years and resided in 24 US areas. Participant reports of clinical history set cohort assignment.

Sequencing was done on a sample of PBMCs or T cells enriched from blood (not recorded which). The clonotype originates from a woman aged 40 to 50 with acute COVID-19. This sequence joins TRBV3-1 (or the pseudogene TRBV3-2) and TRBJ1-3; TRBD1 is a possible D gene (5 bases). The CDR3 protein is CASSQGGTGNTIYF. In nucleotides, the CDR3 is TGTGCCAGCAGCCAGGGGGGTACAGGAAACACCATATATTTT.